This T cell receptor beta chain came from a study of shared clonotypes between healthy human individuals. CDR1 is SGHRS and CDR2 is YFSETQ in the germline V gene. The CDR3 spans 14 residues. The J segment lost 8 bases and the V segment lost 4 bases, leaving 7 bases of the junction unmatched. On this clone itself: Antigen unknown.

Deep level was the assay's run setting. TCRdb's copy holds only in-frame clones and misses some; the assay was immunoSEQ multiplex PCR. Of around 1.4 million clones in the sample, about 98.5% were seen once. Study findings and constraints: The genetic and exposure-history diversity represented was limited by few donors. It was anticipated that sequencing depth would influence how many clonotypes donors shared.

This TCR was recovered from a man aged 25 to 45 in good health. The sequencing sample was made of naive CD4+ T cells sorted from blood. Subset indicated: CD45RA+ positively selected. The rearrangement joins TRBV5-1 to TRBJ2-1, with 9 bases matching TRBD1. CDR3 coding DNA: TGCGCCAGCAGCGCGGGACAGGGTACTCATGAGCAGTTCTTC. It specifies CASSAGQGTHEQFF.